The T cell receptor (beta chain) described here comes from a study of OX40 agonist ivuxolimab in advanced cancers. Study-wide context: Earlier treatment with anti-PD-1, anti-PD-L1 or anti-CTLA-4 was permitted, and 30% to 40% had received some.

Data came from immunoSEQ multiplex PCR; TCRdb stores just in-frame clones and leaves some out. This sample has 55,000 to 85,000 clones, with about 86% found just once. V was pared by 3 bases and J by 5 bases, with 11 bases of the junction left unmatched. The CDR3 extends over 16 amino acids. CDR1 and CDR2 (germline): GTSNPN, SVGIG (reference sequence). V is TRBV30 and J is TRBJ2-2, with TRBD2 matching over 8 bases. The material sequenced was CD4+ or CD8+ T cells sorted from blood, taken in a trial of the OX40 agonist ivuxolimab. The receptor was derived from an adult with an advanced solid tumor such as melanoma, head and neck, liver or kidney cancer. The CDR3 DNA is TGTGCCTGGAGAGGACCTCGGCGGGGGGCAACCGGGGAGCTGTTTTTT. It is translated as CAWRGPRRGATGELFF.